Listed here is a single T cell receptor beta chain. At study entry, adolescents had tuberculin skin tests and IGRA screening. On average about 92,000 T cells per donor were immunosequenced. Measured with immunoSEQ multiplex PCR; TCRdb has only the in-frame clones, and not every one. The data contain fewer than 40,000 clones, approximately 97% of them singletons. This specimen comes from a study of T cells in tuberculosis. The wider study: T cells were selected with CD1B tetramers loaded with glucose monomycolate.

The CDR3 spans 14 residues. With 4 bases removed from V and 2 bases from J, the gap between germline ends came to 13 bases. Germline V lookup: CDR1 SGHRS, CDR2 YFSETQ. The TCR originated in a donor between 10 and 35 years old with latent tuberculosis or without tuberculosis infection. Sequencing used PBMCs. This sequence joins TRBV5-1 and TRBJ2-7; D is possibly TRBD1 (5 bases). CDR3 in DNA: TGCGCCAGCAGCCCCGGGTCAGGGACCTACGAGCAGTACTTC. It translates to CASSPGSGTYEQYF.